These 18 T cell receptor beta chains were sequenced from one sample in a study of regulatory T cells in long-lasting Graves disease (dated by TCRdb to about 2021). The sample's time point, from its label and the paper: persistent/refractory GD, antithyroid drugs over 5 years with positive TRAb. For both TCR sequencing and RNA sequencing, RNA was extracted from PBMCs in TRIzol. Library prep was done by multiplex PCR. Sequencing was performed on an Illumina HiSeq 4000. To build TCR beta libraries, CDR3 regions were amplified by Arm-PCR using iRepertoire HTBI primers. TCRdb passed the public sequencing reads through fastp at Q25 and MiXCR, retaining productive beta sequences. All rows with the same CDR3 protein become a single entry with the most common DNA and genes. This sample comprises 300,000 to 350,000 distinct CDR3 sequences, 15% to 20% of them detected only once. The top ten hold less than 30% of the sample.

The specimen was peripheral blood mononuclear cells (PBMCs), collected when the disease was refractory, from a patient treated with antithyroid drugs. These TCRs come from a female donor with Graves disease.

About this clonotype itself: A much larger clone is a single base away; this may be a read error. The chain joins TRBV10-3 to TRBJ2-5; D may correspond to TRBD1 or TRBD2 (5 bases each). This CDR3 is built from 13 residues. Germline CDR1 ENHRY, CDR2 SYGVKD. V lost 6 bases to trimming and J lost 5 bases, with 13 bases between them. The CDR3 DNA reads TGTGCCATCAGCAAGGGACCCCAGGAGACCCAGTACTTC. Translating it yields CAISKGPQETQYF.

Regarding this clonotype: A much larger clone lies one base from this, so it may be a read error. This rearrangement joins TRBV6-9 to TRBJ1-1, with 9 bases matching TRBD1. The CDR3 consists of 15 residues. V shed 4 bases, J shed 4 bases, and the junction held 7 bases outside the gene matches. Germline lookup yields CDR1 MNHGY and CDR2 SVAAGI. The CDR3 is CASSFSGQGGTEAFF. CDR3 DNA: TGTGCCAGCAGTTTCTCGGGACAGGGTGGCACTGAAGCTTTCTTT.

This sequence joins TRBV18 and TRBJ1-2; D not certain. V was pared by 3 bases and J by 6 bases, with 14 bases between. Per germline, CDR1 KGHSH and CDR2 LQKENI. The CDR3 has 14 residues. The CDR3 region is CASSPPIMTHGYTF. The CDR3 coding sequence is TGTGCCAGCTCACCTCCCATTATGACACATGGCTACACCTTC.

This clonotype was recorded many times. The J gene is TRBJ1-1, the V gene TRBV12-3 or TRBV12-4, with 8 bases matching TRBD1. Germline trimming cut 5 bases from V and 0 bases from J; bases unmatched to any gene: 5. CDR3 length equals 15 residues. The CDR3 nucleotides read TGTGCCAGCAGTAACTACAGGGGGATGAACACTGAAGCTTTCTTT. Its translation is CASSNYRGMNTEAFF.

This chain links TRBV28 with TRBJ2-1, with 15 bases lining up with TRBD2. The CDR3 length is 17 residues. The ends lost 2 bases at V and 10 bases at J; junction bases unmatched: 9. Germline V gives CDR1 MDHEN, CDR2 SYDVKM. DNA of the CDR3: TGTGCCAGCAGTTTACTCGGACTAGCGGGAGGGCCGGAGGAGCAGTTCTTC. This codes for CASSLLGLAGGPEEQFF.

The chain has TRBV7-9 and TRBJ2-1; D may correspond to TRBD1 or TRBD2 (5 bases each). Germline V CDR1 and CDR2: SEHNR, FQNEAQ (reference sequence). The CDR3 extends over 13 amino acids. V gave up 5 bases and J gave up 6 bases, with 11 bases separating them. The CDR3 here is CASSRARGNEQFF. CDR3 nucleotide sequence: TGTGCCAGCAGCCGTGCGAGGGGCAATGAGCAGTTCTTC. Looking up the rest from reference TRBV7-9 and TRBJ2-1 gives the full variable domain: DTGVSQNPRHKITKRGQNVTFRCDPISEHNRLYWYRQTLGQGPEFLTYFQNEAQLEKSRLLSDRFSAERPKGSFSTLEIQRTEQGDSAMYLCASSRARGNEQFFGPGTRLTVL.

This clonotype was detected many times. This chain connects TRBV28 to TRBJ2-7, with no clear D. This CDR3 contains 12 residues. Germline values: CDR1 MDHEN, CDR2 SYDVKM. V lost 6 bases, J lost 1 base, and 7 bases lay in between. The CDR3 DNA reads as TGTGCCAGCAGCTCAGTATCCTACGAGCAGTACTTC. It encodes CASSSVSYEQYF.

V gene TRBV7-9 combines with J gene TRBJ1-2; TRBD1 might be the D (5 bases). CDR1 and CDR2 (germline): SEHNR, FQNEAQ (reference sequence). V was shortened by 3 bases and J by 4 bases, with 15 bases between the two germline ends. This CDR3 region has 15 residues. CDR3 loop: CASSFKGTKGYGYTF. CDR3 nucleotides: TGTGCCAGCAGCTTTAAAGGGACCAAGGGCTATGGCTACACCTTC.

The rearrangement uses TRBV7-9 and TRBJ2-1, with 8 bases lining up with TRBD2. This CDR3 is 17 amino acids long. Germline V gene sequence: CDR1 SEHNR, CDR2 FQNEAQ (reference sequence). The junction had 10 bases not matched to a gene; V was cut back by 5 bases and J by 1 base. The CDR3 is CASSRRAGEGSYNEQFF. The CDR3 DNA follows: TGTGCCAGCAGCCGTCGAGCGGGAGAGGGGTCCTACAATGAGCAGTTCTTC. Variable domain in full (rest from reference TRBV7-9 and TRBJ2-1): DTGVSQNPRHKITKRGQNVTFRCDPISEHNRLYWYRQTLGQGPEFLTYFQNEAQLEKSRLLSDRFSAERPKGSFSTLEIQRTEQGDSAMYLCASSRRAGEGSYNEQFFGPGTRLTVL.

This clonotype has just a few counts. The chain combines TRBV20-1 with TRBJ2-5; 12 bases are shared with TRBD2. CDR1 and CDR2 (germline): DFQATT, SNEGSKA (reference sequence). The CDR3 has 16 residues. The V and J ends lost 6 bases and 0 bases, in that order; junction bases with no gene match: 8. CDR3 loop: CSAYWTSGENQETQYF. The CDR3 DNA is TGCAGTGCGTACTGGACTAGCGGGGAAAACCAAGAGACCCAGTACTTC.

V is TRBV20-1 and J is TRBJ1-2, with D possibly matching TRBD1 (5 bases). CDR1 is DFQATT and CDR2 is SNEGSKA in the germline V gene (reference sequence). V lost 1 base, J lost 4 bases, and 13 bases lay in between. The CDR3 is 14 residues long. CDR3 in amino acids: CSARGAAGIYGYTF. DNA for the CDR3: TGCAGTGCTAGAGGTGCTGCAGGGATCTATGGCTACACCTTC.

Of note for this clonotype: It is unclear where the CDR3 begins or ends on the DNA, so no DNA is shown, and the CDR3 is as TCRdb lists it. The J gene is TRBJ1-1, the V gene TRBV12-3 or TRBV12-4; whether TRBD1, the table's D call, matches the DNA was not checked. Both ends counted, the CDR3 spans 12 residues. CDR3: CASSFGTGIDFF.

The chain is built from TRBV20-1 and TRBJ1-5; no definite D call. CDR1 is DFQATT and CDR2 is SNEGSKA in the germline V gene (reference sequence). The CDR3 runs 13 residues. V was pared by 3 bases and J by 5 bases, with 11 bases between. The CDR3 loop is CSASSVGDQPQHF. DNA of the CDR3: TGCAGTGCTAGTTCGGTCGGAGATCAGCCCCAGCATTTT.

This clonotype was observed many times. V and J are TRBV27 and TRBJ1-6, with D perhaps TRBD1 (5 bases). The CDR3 sequence is 15 residues long. The germline V gene has CDR1 MNHEY and CDR2 SMNVEV (reference sequence). V lost 0 bases and J lost 7, with 10 bases in between. CDR3 sequence (DNA): TGTGCCAGCAGTTTATCAACAGGTGGGAATTCACCCCTCCACTTT. Amino acids: CASSLSTGGNSPLHF.

The V gene is TRBV5-1, the J gene TRBJ2-4, with 10 bases matching TRBD1. Germline V lookup: CDR1 SGHRS, CDR2 YFSETQ. V was pared by 4 bases and J by 7 bases, with 8 bases of the junction left unmatched. The CDR3 covers 15 residues. The CDR3, as DNA: TGCGCCAGCAGCGAGGGACAGGGGATACTTAACATTCAGTACTTC. The encoded protein is CASSEGQGILNIQYF.

This clonotype was counted ten times or more. This sequence joins TRBV6-1 and TRBJ2-2; no firm D call. The V end was cut by 6 bases, the J end by 0 bases, with 11 bases between. Germline-derived CDR1 and CDR2 are MNHNS and SASEGT. The CDR3 consists of 15 residues. The CDR3 sequence is CASSRGRPNTGELFF. The CDR3 coding sequence is TGTGCCAGCAGCCGAGGACGGCCGAACACCGGGGAGCTGTTTTTT.

This clonotype came up many times. This chain joins TRBV12-3 or TRBV12-4 and TRBJ1-2; D not resolved. V lost 6 bases and J 4 bases, leaving 12 bases between the germline ends. The CDR3 runs to 13 residues. CDR3 nucleotides: TGTGCCAGCAGCGAAATTTCGGGCTATGGCTACACCTTC. It specifies CASSEISGYGYTF.

This chain joins TRBV11-3 and TRBJ2-7; D is ambiguous. CDR3 length: 13 residues. Trimming removed 4 bases at V and 2 bases at J, with 9 bases between. Germline values: CDR1 SGHNT, CDR2 YENEEA. The CDR3 sequence: CASSSALAYEQYF. DNA for the CDR3: TGTGCCAGCAGCTCCGCCTTAGCCTACGAGCAGTACTTC. The complete variable domain, with remaining parts taken from reference TRBV11-3 and TRBJ2-7, reads EAGVVQSPRYKIIEKKQPVAFWCNPISGHNTLYWYLQNLGQGPELLIRYENEEAVDDSQLPKDRFSAERLKGVDSTLKIQPAELGDSAVYLCASSSALAYEQYFGPGTRLTVT.